The 14 T cell receptor beta chains below all came from one sample that was sequenced in a study of PD-1 blockade in classical Hodgkin lymphoma. Profiling relied on immunoSEQ multiplex PCR, and the TCRdb table lists in-frame clones only, not all of them. The profile covers some 35,000 clones, with 75% to 95% appearing a single time and about 0.24% taken by the ten largest. Every one of the patients relapsed after autologous stem cell transplantation (brentuximab vedotin exposure was variable). Magnetic depletion of unwanted cells isolated CD4+ T cells from thawed PBMCs. The sequenced sample was CD4+ T cells from blood, obtained at baseline. The receptors were sampled from a human donor with classical Hodgkin lymphoma.

V is TRBV4-1 and J is TRBJ2-7; TRBD1 aligns across 9 bases. The CDR3 is made up of 17 amino acids. Germline CDR1 and CDR2: MGHRA and YSYEKL. J lost 5 bases, V lost 6 bases, and 17 bases had no gene match. The chain's CDR3 is CASRGWDRERGGDEQYF. The CDR3 region has the DNA TGCGCCAGCAGGGGTTGGGACAGGGAGAGGGGGGGGGACGAGCAGTACTTC.

The chain uses TRBV29-1 and TRBJ1-4; D ambiguous. V was shortened by 6 bases and J by 4 bases, with 9 bases between the two germline ends. Germline loops: CDR1 SQVTM, CDR2 ANQGSEA. The length of the CDR3 is 12 residues. CDR3 region: CSVTANNEKLFF. CDR3 nucleotide sequence: TGCAGCGTGACGGCTAATAATGAAAAACTGTTTTTT.

The chain has TRBV7-5 and TRBJ2-2; the D call TRBD2 from the table was never checked on the DNA. TRBV7-5 is termed a pseudogene. The CDR3 covers 22 residues. In DNA, the CDR3 is TGTGCCAGGCCCAGGACCCACACTAGCGGGAGGTCAAGGGGGGATAACACCGGGGAGCTGTTTTTT. This translates into CARPRTHTSGRSRGDNTGELFF.

The chain recombines TRBV28 with TRBJ1-1; TRBD1 is a possible D gene (6 bases). The germline V and J ends were trimmed by 0 bases and 7 bases, with 15 bases remaining between them. Germline CDR1 reads MDHEN; CDR2 reads SYDVKM. This CDR3 region has 15 residues. As DNA, the CDR3 is TGTGCCAGCAGTTTATGGGACAGCAAGCTTATTGAAGCTTTCTTT. Residues: CASSLWDSKLIEAFF.

CDR3: CASSEDRGRNTEAFF. Here the CDR3 DNA reads TGTGCCAGCAGTGAAGACAGGGGGAGGAACACTGAAGCTTTCTTT. The chain employs TRBV6-1 and TRBJ1-1; 8 positions agree with TRBD1. The CDR3 contains 15 residues. V trimming: 1 base; J trimming: 1 base; junction bases outside the gene matches: 2. The germline gives CDR1 MNHNS, CDR2 SASEGT.

The CDR3 sequence is CASRSHRQSYEQYF. The DNA of the CDR3 is TGTGCCAGCAGGTCACACAGACAGAGCTACGAGCAGTACTTC. This chain joins TRBV6-5 and TRBJ2-7, with D perhaps TRBD1 (5 bases). The CDR3 covers 14 residues. V was trimmed by 6 bases and J by 3 bases, leaving 15 bases between them. In germline, CDR1 is MNHEY, CDR2 SVGAGI.

The CDR3 coding sequence is TGCGCCAGCAGCGCCCAGACAGGCGCTAATAAGAACACTGAAGCTTTCTTT. Translating gives CASSAQTGANKNTEAFF. The genes are TRBV5-1 and TRBJ1-1; tentative D call: TRBD1 (6 bases). CDR1 and CDR2 (germline): SGHRS, YFSETQ. V gave up 4 bases and J gave up 1 base, with 20 bases separating them. The CDR3 loop spans 17 amino acids.

The V call is TRBV10-3, the J call TRBJ2-7; the match to TRBD2 covers 9 bases. V gave up 3 bases and J gave up 2 bases; unmatched junction bases: 2. The CDR3 is made up of 14 amino acids. Germline V lookup: CDR1 ENHRY, CDR2 SYGVKD. The CDR3: CAISDSGGPYEQYF. CDR3 DNA sequence: TGTGCCATCAGTGATAGCGGGGGCCCCTACGAGCAGTACTTC.

The chain combines TRBV5-4 with TRBJ2-5; D is unclear. Germline values: CDR1 SGHNT, CDR2 YYREEE (reference sequence). The CDR3 spans 15 residues. With 3 bases removed from V and 3 bases from J, the gap between germline ends came to 15 bases. The CDR3 sequence is CASSSLPRSKETQYF. The CDR3, as DNA: TGTGCCAGCAGCTCCCTGCCGAGGAGTAAAGAGACCCAGTACTTC.

The genes are TRBV5-4 and TRBJ2-7, with D unresolved. The CDR3 runs to 15 residues. V dropped 3 bases and J dropped 2 bases, with 15 bases sitting between them. Germline V gene data show CDR1 as SGHNT and CDR2 as YYREEE (reference sequence). The CDR3 DNA is TGTGCCAGCAGCTCCTCCCCGGTAGGGACCTACGAGCAGTACTTC. Protein: CASSSSPVGTYEQYF.

The gene calls are TRBV29-1 and TRBJ2-7; D remains ambiguous. The CDR3 loop spans 13 amino acids. CDR1 is SQVTM and CDR2 is ANQGSEA in the germline V gene. V shed 5 bases and J shed 2 bases, with 13 bases lying between them. CDR3 protein: CSVSENPPYEQYF. In DNA form, the CDR3 reads TGCAGCGTTTCTGAGAACCCACCCTACGAGCAGTACTTC.

This rearrangement joins TRBV2 to TRBJ2-7, with 10 bases that match TRBD2. There are 16 residues in the CDR3. Unmatched junction bases numbered 10, after V lost 5 bases and J lost 3 bases. In germline, CDR1 is SNHLY, CDR2 FYNNEI. CDR3 sequence reads: CASSTSLAGGGYEQYF. For the CDR3, the DNA is TGTGCCAGCAGTACCTCCTTAGCGGGGGGCGGCTACGAGCAGTACTTC.

The chain has TRBV9 and TRBJ2-1; weak D call: TRBD1 (6 bases). The germline V gene has CDR1 SGDLS and CDR2 YYNGEE. This CDR3 is 15 amino acids long. The ends were cut back, 1 base at V and 5 bases at J, with 13 bases in the middle. CDR3 sequence: CASSVRGSLNNEQFF. The DNA for the CDR3 is TGTGCCAGCAGCGTAAGGGGGTCACTAAACAATGAGCAGTTCTTC.

This clone was detected a few times. This rearrangement joins TRBV19 to TRBJ1-2; D is uncertain. Trimming removed 4 bases from V and 1 base from J, with 10 bases in between. The CDR3 is made up of 14 amino acids. CDR1 is LNHDA, CDR2 SQIVND, per germline (reference sequence). The CDR3 nucleotides read TGTGCCAGTAGTACAAGTTTAGGTAACTATGGCTACACCTTC. The encoded protein is CASSTSLGNYGYTF.